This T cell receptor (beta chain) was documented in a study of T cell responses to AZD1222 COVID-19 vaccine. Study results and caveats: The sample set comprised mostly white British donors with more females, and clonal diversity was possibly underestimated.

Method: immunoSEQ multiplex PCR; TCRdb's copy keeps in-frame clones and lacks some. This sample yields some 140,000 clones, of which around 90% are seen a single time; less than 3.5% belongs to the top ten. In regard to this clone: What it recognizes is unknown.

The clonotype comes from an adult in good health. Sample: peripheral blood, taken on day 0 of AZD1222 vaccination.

CDR3 amino acids: CSVDPPVTGGRNTEAFF. DNA of the CDR3: TGCAGCGTTGATCCCCCCGTGACAGGGGGCAGGAACACTGAAGCTTTCTTT. The rearrangement uses TRBV29-1 and TRBJ1-1, with 10 bases matching TRBD1. The junction had 11 bases not matched to a gene; V was cut back by 3 bases and J by 1 base. The CDR3 is 17 amino acids. The germline gives CDR1 SQVTM, CDR2 ANQGSEA.